This is a list of T cell receptor beta chains from one sample in a study of blood T cell repertoires in COVID-19. Generated by immunoSEQ multiplex PCR, the TCRdb table keeps only in-frame clones and is missing some. The table lists 280,000 or so clones, approximately 83% of them singletons. The specimen was peripheral blood. The source is a human donor in a cohort sampled during active COVID-19. The CDR3 runs from the conserved cysteine through the conserved F or W. Fields, in order: clone size, V gene, D gene, J gene, CDR3 protein, CDR3 DNA. The D gene is left open where the match is weak. Not all rows give a size; the values are once, few, many and, for expanded clones, a class.

size: few; V: TRBV28; D: TRBD1; J: TRBJ1-2; CDR3: CASSSGQARAYGYTF; DNA: TGTGCCAGCAGCTCGGGACAGGCGAGGGCCTATGGCTACACCTTC
size: once; V: TRBV27; D: TRBD2; J: TRBJ2-7; CDR3: CASRKWGGRLAGVEQYF; DNA: TGTGCCAGTCGAAAGTGGGGGGGTAGACTAGCGGGAGTCGAGCAGTACTTC
size: -; V: TRBV2; D: -; J: TRBJ2-7; CDR3: CASSQTGPTYEQYF; DNA: TGTGCCAGCAGTCAAACAGGTCCTACCTACGAGCAGTACTTC
size: -; V: TRBV7-2; D: TRBD1; J: TRBJ2-3; CDR3: CASSRTASTGGRVDTQYF; DNA: TGTGCCAGCAGCCGGACCGCTTCAACAGGGGGCAGGGTAGATACGCAGTATTTT
size: -; V: TRBV5-1; D: TRBD2; J: TRBJ2-1; CDR3: CASSFRTSVNEQFF; DNA: TGCGCCAGCAGCTTTCGGACTAGTGTCAATGAGCAGTTCTTC
size: -; V: TRBV5-1; D: TRBD2; J: TRBJ2-7; CDR3: CASSLYGTSTYEQYF; DNA: TGCGCCAGCAGCTTGTATGGGACTAGCACCTACGAGCAGTACTTC
size: -; V: TRBV18; D: -; J: TRBJ1-1; CDR3: CAGGREATEAFF; DNA: TGTGCGGGCGGCAGGGAGGCCACTGAAGCTTTCTTT
size: -; V: TRBV5-1; D: TRBD2; J: TRBJ2-3; CDR3: CATKTGLAGGTQYF; DNA: TGCGCCACCAAAACGGGACTAGCGGGGGGAACGCAGTATTTT
size: once; V: TRBV5-1; D: TRBD2; J: TRBJ2-5; CDR3: CASSPLSGRAQETQYF; DNA: TGCGCCAGCAGCCCCCTGAGCGGGAGGGCCCAAGAGACCCAGTACTTC
size: -; V: TRBV7-3; D: -; J: TRBJ2-1; CDR3: CASSLEGFGSRYNEQFF; DNA: TGTGCCAGCAGCTTAGAAGGATTTGGTAGCCGCTACAATGAGCAGTTCTTC
size: -; V: TRBV5-1; D: -; J: TRBJ2-7; CDR3: CASSLEGAGEQYF; DNA: TGCGCCAGCAGCTTGGAAGGGGCGGGGGAGCAGTACTTC
size: -; V: TRBV2; D: TRBD2; J: TRBJ2-3; CDR3: CATPREGRADTQYF; DNA: TGTGCCACCCCACGGGAGGGCCGAGCAGATACGCAGTATTTT
size: -; V: TRBV18; D: TRBD1; J: TRBJ1-3; CDR3: CASSPADRAPGNTIYF; DNA: TGTGCCAGCTCACCGGCCGACAGGGCACCTGGAAACACCATATATTTT
size: -; V: TRBV29-1; D: TRBD1; J: TRBJ2-1; CDR3: CSVEDGDRGAGEQFF; DNA: TGCAGCGTTGAAGATGGGGACAGGGGAGCCGGTGAGCAGTTCTTC
size: -; V: TRBV5-1; D: -; J: TRBJ2-1; CDR3: CASSLSTGIEGNEQFF; DNA: TGCGCCAGCAGCTTGAGTACGGGAATCGAGGGCAATGAGCAGTTCTTC
size: -; V: TRBV28; D: -; J: TRBJ2-3; CDR3: CASSPPGTDTQYF; DNA: TGTGCCAGCAGTCCTCCCGGCACAGATACGCAGTATTTT
size: -; V: TRBV5-1; D: TRBD2; J: TRBJ2-3; CDR3: CASSLRGTSVPDTQYF; DNA: TGCGCCAGCAGCTTGAGGGGGACTAGCGTCCCAGATACGCAGTATTTT
size: -; V: TRBV28; D: TRBD2; J: TRBJ2-1; CDR3: CASSYPQRESEQFF; DNA: TGTGCCAGCAGTTATCCTCAGCGGGAGAGTGAGCAGTTCTTC
size: -; V: TRBV2; D: -; J: TRBJ2-1; CDR3: CASSPDPGIEQFF; DNA: TGTGCCAGCAGTCCTGACCCAGGGATTGAGCAGTTCTTC
size: -; V: TRBV2; D: TRBD1; J: TRBJ2-7; CDR3: CASGQGERYEQYF; DNA: TGTGCCAGCGGACAGGGGGAACGTTACGAGCAGTACTTC
size: few; V: TRBV6-2/TRBV6-3; D: -; J: TRBJ1-2; CDR3: CASSYTVQTYGYTF; DNA: TGTGCCAGCAGTTATACAGTCCAGACCTATGGCTACACCTTC
size: -; V: TRBV28; D: TRBD1; J: TRBJ2-7; CDR3: CASQQGGADEQYF; DNA: TGTGCCAGCCAACAGGGGGGTGCGGACGAGCAGTACTTC
size: -; V: TRBV6-2/TRBV6-3; D: TRBD2; J: TRBJ2-2; CDR3: CASSLGLAENTGELFF; DNA: TGTGCCAGCAGCCTGGGGCTAGCGGAAAACACCGGGGAGCTGTTTTTT
size: -; V: TRBV28; D: -; J: TRBJ2-2; CDR3: CASTWGVHTGELFF; DNA: TGTGCCAGCACCTGGGGGGTGCACACCGGGGAGCTGTTTTTT
size: -; V: TRBV3-1/TRBV3-2; D: TRBD1; J: TRBJ1-5; CDR3: CASSQGQGNNQPQHF; DNA: TGTGCCAGCAGCCAAGGACAGGGGAACAATCAGCCCCAGCATTTT
size: -; V: TRBV19; D: -; J: TRBJ2-2; CDR3: CASSIGRGHRNGELFF; DNA: TGTGCCAGTAGTATAGGGCGCGGCCACAGGAACGGGGAGCTGTTTTTT
size: -; V: TRBV24-1; D: TRBD1; J: TRBJ2-1; CDR3: CATSDWDRYEQFF; DNA: TGTGCCACCAGTGATTGGGACAGATATGAGCAGTTCTTC
size: -; V: TRBV7-9; D: TRBD1; J: TRBJ1-1; CDR3: CASSNGQGYTEAFF; DNA: TGTGCCAGCAGCAACGGACAGGGGTACACTGAAGCTTTCTTT
size: -; V: TRBV5-1; D: -; J: TRBJ1-2; CDR3: CASSLDSPNYGYTF; DNA: TGCGCCAGCAGCTTGGACAGCCCTAACTATGGCTACACCTTC
size: -; V: TRBV6-1; D: -; J: TRBJ2-6; CDR3: CASSDPGSGANVLTF; DNA: TGTGCCAGCAGTGATCCAGGCTCTGGGGCCAACGTCCTGACTTTC
size: -; V: TRBV18; D: -; J: TRBJ2-1; CDR3: CASSPAASRNNEQFF; DNA: TGTGCCAGCTCACCAGCAGCTAGCAGGAACAATGAGCAGTTCTTC
size: -; V: TRBV28; D: -; J: TRBJ2-7; CDR3: CASSPDRYEQYF; DNA: TGTGCCAGCAGCCCAGACAGGTACGAGCAGTACTTC
size: -; V: TRBV30; D: -; J: TRBJ2-2; CDR3: CAWLSPGELFF; DNA: TGTGCCTGGCTCTCTCCCGGGGAGCTGTTTTTT
size: -; V: TRBV4-1; D: TRBD2; J: TRBJ2-1; CDR3: CASSQLAGVYNEQFF; DNA: TGCGCCAGCAGCCAGCTAGCGGGAGTCTACAATGAGCAGTTCTTC
size: -; V: TRBV5-1; D: TRBD2; J: TRBJ2-1; CDR3: CASSVSGTYNEQFF; DNA: TGCGCCAGCAGCGTCAGCGGGACCTACAATGAGCAGTTCTTC
size: -; V: TRBV5-1; D: -; J: TRBJ2-2; CDR3: CASSLGQGLSGELFF; DNA: TGCGCCAGCAGCTTGGGGCAGGGGCTGTCCGGGGAGCTGTTTTTT
size: -; V: TRBV19; D: -; J: TRBJ1-5; CDR3: CASSMSLSGNQPQHF; DNA: TGTGCCAGTAGTATGTCGTTGAGCGGCAATCAGCCCCAGCATTTT
size: -; V: TRBV18; D: TRBD1; J: TRBJ2-1; CDR3: CASSPPGTGGLNEQFF; DNA: TGTGCCAGCTCACCCCCCGGGACAGGGGGCCTCAATGAGCAGTTCTTC
size: -; V: TRBV5-1; D: TRBD1; J: TRBJ2-7; CDR3: CASSMGQSSYEQYF; DNA: TGCGCCAGCAGCATGGGACAGAGCTCCTACGAGCAGTACTTC
size: -; V: TRBV5-1; D: -; J: TRBJ1-6; CDR3: CASRREGQNSPLHF; DNA: TGCGCCAGCAGACGGGAAGGGCAGAATTCACCCCTCCACTTT
size: -; V: TRBV5-6; D: TRBD1; J: TRBJ1-1; CDR3: CASSLTGLSTEAFF; DNA: TGTGCCAGCAGCCTGACAGGGTTGTCAACTGAAGCTTTCTTT
size: -; V: TRBV5-4; D: -; J: TRBJ2-3; CDR3: CASSLWRGEDTQYF; DNA: TGTGCCAGCAGCCTTTGGCGGGGAGAAGATACGCAGTATTTT
size: -; V: TRBV6-5; D: -; J: TRBJ1-4; CDR3: CASSSKQGLEKLFF; DNA: TGTGCCAGCAGTTCAAAACAGGGCTTAGAAAAACTGTTTTTT
size: -; V: TRBV28; D: -; J: TRBJ1-1; CDR3: CASSFVTSTEAFF; DNA: TGTGCCAGCAGTTTTGTTACTAGCACTGAAGCTTTCTTT
size: -; V: TRBV6-5; D: TRBD1; J: TRBJ1-2; CDR3: CASRDSAYGYTF; DNA: TGTGCCAGCCGGGACAGCGCTTATGGCTACACCTTC
size: -; V: TRBV21-1; D: -; J: TRBJ2-3; CDR3: CASPTVRITDTQYF; DNA: TGTGCCAGCCCGACAGTTCGAATCACAGATACGCAGTATTTT
size: -; V: TRBV19; D: -; J: TRBJ2-2; CDR3: CASTSPGGELFF; DNA: TGTGCCAGTACCTCCCCCGGTGGGGAGCTGTTTTTT
size: -; V: TRBV18; D: -; J: TRBJ1-1; CDR3: CASSPGAGMNTEAFF; DNA: TGTGCCAGCTCACCGGGGGCAGGGATGAACACTGAAGCTTTCTTT
size: -; V: TRBV9; D: TRBD2; J: TRBJ2-7; CDR3: CASSVGSSGLSYEQYF; DNA: TGTGCCAGCAGCGTAGGCTCTAGCGGGCTCTCCTACGAGCAGTACTTC
size: -; V: TRBV30; D: TRBD1; J: TRBJ2-5; CDR3: CAWSVFRQGKTTQYF; DNA: TGTGCCTGGAGTGTTTTTCGACAGGGGAAGACAACCCAGTACTTC
size: once; V: TRBV6-2/TRBV6-3; D: TRBD2; J: TRBJ2-5; CDR3: CASSSPGLASQETQYF; DNA: TGTGCCAGCAGCTCTCCGGGACTAGCGAGCCAAGAGACCCAGTACTTC
size: once; V: TRBV24-1; D: -; J: TRBJ2-1; CDR3: CATSDPGTRNEQFF; DNA: TGTGCCACCAGTGACCCCGGGACACGAAATGAGCAGTTCTTC
size: -; V: TRBV28; D: -; J: TRBJ2-2; CDR3: CASGDPFTGELFF; DNA: TGTGCCAGCGGAGACCCTTTCACCGGGGAGCTGTTTTTT
size: -; V: TRBV15; D: TRBD2; J: TRBJ2-3; CDR3: CATKQREGRDTQYF; DNA: TGTGCCACCAAACAGCGGGAGGGCCGCGATACGCAGTATTTT
size: -; V: TRBV27; D: -; J: TRBJ2-5; CDR3: CASSLIGDEAQETQYF; DNA: TGTGCCAGCAGTTTAATAGGGGATGAGGCACAAGAGACCCAGTACTTC
size: -; V: TRBV5-4; D: -; J: TRBJ2-3; CDR3: CASSGAPSTDTQYF; DNA: TGTGCCAGCAGCGGGGCACCTAGCACAGATACGCAGTATTTT
size: -; V: TRBV19; D: -; J: TRBJ1-5; CDR3: CASSHEKTWNQPQHF; DNA: TGTGCCAGTAGTCACGAGAAAACGTGGAATCAGCCCCAGCATTTT
size: -; V: TRBV2; D: -; J: TRBJ2-5; CDR3: CASEDTYQETQYF; DNA: TGTGCCAGCGAGGATACCTACCAAGAGACCCAGTACTTC
size: -; V: TRBV9; D: TRBD1; J: TRBJ1-1; CDR3: CASSDLGQGGSEAFF; DNA: TGTGCCAGCAGCGATCTTGGACAGGGCGGGTCCGAAGCTTTCTTT